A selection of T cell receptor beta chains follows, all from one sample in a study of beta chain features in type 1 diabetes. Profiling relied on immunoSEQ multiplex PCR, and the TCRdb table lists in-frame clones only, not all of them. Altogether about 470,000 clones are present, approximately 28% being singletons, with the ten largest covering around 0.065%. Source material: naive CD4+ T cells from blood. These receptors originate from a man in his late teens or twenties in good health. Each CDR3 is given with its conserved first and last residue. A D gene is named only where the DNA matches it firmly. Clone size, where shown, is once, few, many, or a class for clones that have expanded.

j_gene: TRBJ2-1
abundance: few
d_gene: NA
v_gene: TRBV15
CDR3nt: TGTGCCACCAGCAGAGATTACGGGCGGAGCTCCTACAATGAGCAGTTCTTC
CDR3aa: CATSRDYGRSSYNEQFF

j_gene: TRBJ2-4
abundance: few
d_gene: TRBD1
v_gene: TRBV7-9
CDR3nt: TGTGCCAGCAGCCAGACAGGGCCCAGGGACATTCAGTACTTC
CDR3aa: CASSQTGPRDIQYF

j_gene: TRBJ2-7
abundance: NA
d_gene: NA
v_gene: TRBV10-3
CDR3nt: TGTGCCATCAGTGACTCAGCGCAGCAGTACTTC
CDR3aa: CAISDSAQQYF

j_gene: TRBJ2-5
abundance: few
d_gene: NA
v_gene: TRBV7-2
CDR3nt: TGTGCCAGCAGCCCCGCCCGGGAGACCCAGTACTTC
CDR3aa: CASSPARETQYF

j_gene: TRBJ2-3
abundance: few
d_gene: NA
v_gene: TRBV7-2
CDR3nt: TGTGCCAGCACCCGCACAGATACGCAGTATTTT
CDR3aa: CASTRTDTQYF

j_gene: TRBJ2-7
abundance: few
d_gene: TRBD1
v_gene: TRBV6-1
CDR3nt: TGTGCCAGCCGACAGGGGCGCTACGAGCAGTACTTC
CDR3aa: CASRQGRYEQYF

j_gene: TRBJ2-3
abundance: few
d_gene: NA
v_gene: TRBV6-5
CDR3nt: TGTGCCAGCAGTTACTCTGTCGGGGAGCGGCAAGATACGCAGTATTTT
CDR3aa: CASSYSVGERQDTQYF

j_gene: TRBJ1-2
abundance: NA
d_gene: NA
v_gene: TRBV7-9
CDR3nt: TGTGCCAGCAGCAGGGGCGGGAGCTATGGCTACACCTTC
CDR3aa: CASSRGGSYGYTF

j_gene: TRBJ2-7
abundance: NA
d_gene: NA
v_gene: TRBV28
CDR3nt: TGTGCCAGCAGTCCTGATCCCTACGAGCAGTACTTC
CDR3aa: CASSPDPYEQYF

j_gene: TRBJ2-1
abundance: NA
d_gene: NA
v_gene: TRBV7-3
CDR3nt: TGTGCCAGCAGCTTAGTTGGCCGGAGGGATGAGCAGTTCTTC
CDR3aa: CASSLVGRRDEQFF

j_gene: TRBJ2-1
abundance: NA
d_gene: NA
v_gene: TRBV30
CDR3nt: TGTGCCTGGAGTGTAAACGAGAGGAGCTCCTACAATGAGCAGTTCTTC
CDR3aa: CAWSVNERSSYNEQFF

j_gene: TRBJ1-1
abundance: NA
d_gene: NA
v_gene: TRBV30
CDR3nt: TGTGCCAGCCAACAGGGAGAGAACACTGAAGCTTTCTTT
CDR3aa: CASQQGENTEAFF

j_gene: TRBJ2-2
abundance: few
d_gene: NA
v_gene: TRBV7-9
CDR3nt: TGTGCCAGCAGCCGGGACGGCGGGGAGCTGTTTTTT
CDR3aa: CASSRDGGELFF

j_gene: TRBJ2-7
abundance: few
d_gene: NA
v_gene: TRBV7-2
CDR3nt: TGTGCCAGCAGCCCAAACAAGTACGAGCAGTACTTC
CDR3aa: CASSPNKYEQYF

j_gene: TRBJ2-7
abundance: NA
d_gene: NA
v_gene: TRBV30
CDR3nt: TGTGCCTGGGCCGAGGGGGGCGAGCAGTACTTC
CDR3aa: CAWAEGGEQYF

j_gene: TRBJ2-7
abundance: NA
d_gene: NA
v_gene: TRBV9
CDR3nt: TGTGCCAGCAGCGCATCGGACAGCTCCTACGAGCAGTACTTC
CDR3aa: CASSASDSSYEQYF

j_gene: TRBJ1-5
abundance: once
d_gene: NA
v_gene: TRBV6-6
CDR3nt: TGTGCCAGCAGTTACTCTAGCAATCAGCCCCAGCATTTT
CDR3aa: CASSYSSNQPQHF

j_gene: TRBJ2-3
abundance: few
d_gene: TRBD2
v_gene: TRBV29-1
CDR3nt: TGCAGCGTTCGAGCTAGCGGGAGTACAGATACGCAGTATTTT
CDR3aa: CSVRASGSTDTQYF

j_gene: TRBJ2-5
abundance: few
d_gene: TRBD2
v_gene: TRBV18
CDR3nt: TGTGCCAGCTCACCAACTAGCGAAGAGACCCAGTACTTC
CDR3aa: CASSPTSEETQYF

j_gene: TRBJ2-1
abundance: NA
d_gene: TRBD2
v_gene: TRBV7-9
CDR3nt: TGTGCCAGCAGCCCGCAGGGACTAGCGGGAGCGGTATCCTACAATGAGCAGTTCTTC
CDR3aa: CASSPQGLAGAVSYNEQFF

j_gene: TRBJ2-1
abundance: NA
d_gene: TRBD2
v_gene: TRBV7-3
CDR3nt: TGTGCCAGCAGCTCGGGGACTAACAATGAGCAGTTCTTC
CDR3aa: CASSSGTNNEQFF

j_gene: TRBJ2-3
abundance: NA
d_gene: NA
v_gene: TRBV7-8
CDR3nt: TGTGCCAGCAGCTTTGGGAGCACAGATACGCAGTATTTT
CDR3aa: CASSFGSTDTQYF

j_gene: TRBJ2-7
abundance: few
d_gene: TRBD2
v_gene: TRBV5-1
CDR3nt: TGCGCCAGCAGCTTGGGACTAGCGGGAGTCGGCGAGCAGTACTTC
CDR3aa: CASSLGLAGVGEQYF

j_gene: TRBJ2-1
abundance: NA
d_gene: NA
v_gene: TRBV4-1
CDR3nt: TGCGCCAGCAGCCAAGATCGTCTAGTGATTCGGGAGCAGTTCTTC
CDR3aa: CASSQDRLVIREQFF

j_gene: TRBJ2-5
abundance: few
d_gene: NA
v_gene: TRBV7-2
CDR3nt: TGTGCCAGCAGCTTTAACAGGGTACAGGAGACCCAGTACTTC
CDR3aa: CASSFNRVQETQYF

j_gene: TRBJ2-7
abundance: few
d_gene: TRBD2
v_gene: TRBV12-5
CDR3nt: TGTGCTAGTGGCGTGCGCGGGGGCTACGAGCAGTACTTC
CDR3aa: CASGVRGGYEQYF

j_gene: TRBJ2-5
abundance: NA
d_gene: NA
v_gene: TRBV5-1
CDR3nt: TGCGCCAGCAGCTTGGTATCAGGGTCGGTGAAGACCCAGTACTTC
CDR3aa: CASSLVSGSVKTQYF

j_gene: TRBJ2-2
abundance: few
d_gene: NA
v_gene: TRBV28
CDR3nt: TGTGCCAGCAGTGATGGGACAACGAACACCGGGGAGCTGTTTTTT
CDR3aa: CASSDGTTNTGELFF

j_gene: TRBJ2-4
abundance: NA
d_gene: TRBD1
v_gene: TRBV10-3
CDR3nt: TGTGCCACCACTGATACGGGACAGATGCACATTCAGTACTTC
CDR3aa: CATTDTGQMHIQYF

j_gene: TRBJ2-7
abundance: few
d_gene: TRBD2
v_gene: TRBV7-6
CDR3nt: TGTGCCAGCAGCTCCCTTGGCGGGAGAGGTTCCTACGAGCAGTACTTC
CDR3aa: CASSSLGGRGSYEQYF

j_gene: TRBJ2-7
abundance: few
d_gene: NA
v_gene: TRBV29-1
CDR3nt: TGCAGCGTTGAACTGGCGAACTACGAGCAGTACTTC
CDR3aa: CSVELANYEQYF

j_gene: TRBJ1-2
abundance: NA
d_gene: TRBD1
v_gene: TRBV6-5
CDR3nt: TGTGCCAGCAGTTACACGACACAGGGGGTCCTTTATGGCTACACCTTC
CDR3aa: CASSYTTQGVLYGYTF

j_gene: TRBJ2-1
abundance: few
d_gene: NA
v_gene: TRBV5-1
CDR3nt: TGCGCCAGCAGCCTTACCGGGACTTTCCAGTACAATGAGCAGTTCTTC
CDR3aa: CASSLTGTFQYNEQFF

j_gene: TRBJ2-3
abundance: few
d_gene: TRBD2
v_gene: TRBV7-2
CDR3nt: TGTGCCAGCAGCTTAGAAACTAGCGGGCCCCTGGGCGGCACAGATACGCAGTATTTT
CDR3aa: CASSLETSGPLGGTDTQYF

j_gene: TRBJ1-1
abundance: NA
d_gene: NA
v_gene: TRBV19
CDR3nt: TGTGCCAGTAGTACCGGAACGGCCCGGCAAGCTTTCTTT
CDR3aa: CASSTGTARQAFF

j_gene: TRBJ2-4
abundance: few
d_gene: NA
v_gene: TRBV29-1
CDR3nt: TGCAGCTTCTTAGCCAAAAACATTCAGTACTTC
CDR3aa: CSFLAKNIQYF

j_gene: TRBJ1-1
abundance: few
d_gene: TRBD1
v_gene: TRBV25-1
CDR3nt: TGTGCCAGCACGGGACAGGCGAACACTGAAGCTTTCTTT
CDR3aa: CASTGQANTEAFF